These 14 T cell receptor beta chains came from one sample sequenced in a study of T cells in Graves' hyperthyroidism and ophthalmopathy. What was amplified from RNA transcripts were TCR beta CDR3 regions. The study used the HTBI primer set for a first-round RT-PCR of the TCR CDR3. TCRdb re-derived calls from the multiplex PCR reads in MiXCR, one entry per CDR3 protein. The data contain about 58,000 distinct CDR3 sequences, roughly 52% of them singletons. The sequencing input was blood. Receptor source: a woman in her twenties or thirties with Graves' ophthalmopathy.

There are many counts of this clonotype. The chain uses TRBV3-1 and TRBJ1-6, with 8 nucleotides matching TRBD1. Trimming took 10 bases from V and 9 from J; bases not matched to a gene: 5. Looked up from germline, CDR1 is LGHDT and CDR2 is YNNKEL (reference sequence). The CDR3 is 12 amino acids. The CDR3 DNA sequence: TGTGCCACGGGACAGGCGCCTTCACCCCTCCACTTT. It encodes CATGQAPSPLHF.

This clonotype occurred many times. The chain employs TRBV2 and TRBJ2-1; D is undetermined. Germline CDR1 SNHLY, CDR2 FYNNEI. This CDR3 region has 12 residues. Trimming cost V 7 bases and J 5 bases, with 9 bases left between them. The CDR3 DNA sequence: TGTGCCAGCACCTACTTCGACAATGAGCAGTTCTTC. The encoded protein is CASTYFDNEQFF.

The gene calls are TRBV20-1 and TRBJ2-3; 13 bases line up with TRBD2. This CDR3 spans 17 amino acids. V shed 2 bases, J shed 1 base, and the junction held 6 bases outside the gene matches. CDR1 DFQATT and CDR2 SNEGSKA come from the germline V gene (reference sequence). In DNA form, the CDR3 reads TGCAGTGCTAGACCGGGACTAGCGGGATGGGGCACAGATACGCAGTATTTT. It yields the protein CSARPGLAGWGTDTQYF.

The CDR3, as DNA: TGTGCCACCAGCAAGGGGGGCACTGAAGCTTTCTTT. Amino acid sequence: CATSKGGTEAFF. J is TRBJ1-1 and V is TRBV24-1, with D possibly matching TRBD1 (6 bases). Germline values: CDR1 KGHDR, CDR2 SFDVKD. Trimming removed 7 bases from V and 4 bases from J, with 9 bases in between. The CDR3 totals 12 residues.

This clonotype showed up many times. The chain is built from TRBV12-3 or TRBV12-4 and TRBJ2-4, with D possibly being TRBD2 (5 bases). The CDR3 is 14 residues long. Between the trimmed V and J ends, which lost 2 bases and 0 bases, there was a span of 5 bases. CDR3 residues: CASSLRGAKNIQYF. DNA of the CDR3: TGTGCCAGCAGTTTACGGGGAGCCAAAAACATTCAGTACTTC.

This clonotype appeared many times. The rearrangement joins TRBV28 to TRBJ1-5; TRBD1 matches 7 bases. V shed 5 bases and J 2 bases; nucleotides not matched to a gene: 6. This CDR3 comprises 15 residues. Looked up from germline, CDR1 is MDHEN and CDR2 is SYDVKM. CDR3: CASSTRQGGNQPQHF. CDR3 coding DNA: TGTGCCAGCAGTACCCGACAGGGCGGCAATCAGCCCCAGCATTTT.

With respect to this clonotype: At one end the junction does not follow the germline gene, possibly because of a read error. The rearrangement uses TRBV10-3 and TRBJ2-2, with D possibly TRBD2 on 5 matching bases. The germline V gene has CDR1 ENHRY and CDR2 SYGVKD. This CDR3 is 13 amino acids long. The DNA for the CDR3 is TGTGCCATCAGCCCCGGGCATACCGGGGAGCTGCTTTTT. Translating gives CAISPGHTGELLF.

This clonotype was detected only a few times. A junction end diverges from the germline sequence, so it may reflect a read error. V gene TRBV14 combines with J gene TRBJ1-4; 7 bases fit TRBD1. The CDR3 consists of 15 residues. Germline V gene sequence: CDR1 SGHDN, CDR2 FVKESK. CDR3 in amino acids: CASSPQQGTGEKLSF. The CDR3 nucleotides are TGTGCCAGCAGCCCGCAACAGGGGACGGGAGAAAAACTGTCTTTT.

This chain uses TRBV20-1 with TRBJ1-5, with D possibly TRBD1 on 5 matching bases. The CDR3 consists of 16 residues. V gave up 0 bases and J gave up 8 bases, with 20 bases separating them. Germline CDR1 and CDR2: DFQATT and SNEGSKA (reference sequence). In nucleotides, the CDR3 is TGCAGTGCTAGAGAGGGCCCGGGGACTACGACTAAGCCCCAGCATTTT. It codes for CSAREGPGTTTKPQHF.

This clonotype was picked up many times. J is TRBJ1-2 and V is TRBV12-3 or TRBV12-4; 7 bases align to TRBD1. The CDR3 consists of 14 residues. V lost 9 bases, J lost 2 bases, and 9 bases stayed unmatched. The CDR3 reads CASFQGQTNYGYTF. CDR3 nucleotide sequence: TGTGCCAGTTTTCAGGGACAGACAAACTATGGCTACACCTTC.

This clonotype was recorded only once. The rearrangement links TRBV10-1 to TRBJ2-7, with D perhaps assigned TRBD1 or TRBD2 (6 bases each). The CDR3 has 15 amino acids. Between the trimmed V and J ends, which lost 3 bases and 5 bases, there was a span of 17 bases. Germline CDR1 and CDR2: WNHNN and SYGVQD (reference sequence). Here the CDR3 reads CASSERDPGGDEQYF. The CDR3 bases are TGCGCCAGCAGTGAACGGGACCCCGGGGGCGACGAGCAGTACTTC.

This CDR3 is CASSEGTRSYNEQFF. Here the CDR3 DNA reads TGCGCCAGCAGCGAAGGCACTAGGTCCTACAATGAGCAGTTCTTC. The genes are TRBV5-1 and TRBJ2-1; weak D call: TRBD2 (5 bases). The CDR3 covers 15 residues. The V and J ends lost 4 bases and 1 base respectively, with 12 bases between them. From germline, CDR1 is SGHRS and CDR2 YFSETQ.

About this clonotype itself: A much more abundant neighbour one base away suggests this may be a read error. It is likely a read error, because the conserved phenylalanine at the end of the CDR3 is missing. This chain uses TRBV7-3 with TRBJ2-1; D remains ambiguous. This CDR3 is built from 15 residues. Germline V gene data show CDR1 as SGHTA and CDR2 as FQGTGA. Trimming took off 6 bases at V and 0 bases at J, with 12 bases between the two ends. The CDR3 sequence: CASSFGDSSYNEQFL. DNA of the CDR3: TGTGCCAGCAGTTTTGGGGATAGCTCCTACAATGAGCAGTTCCTC.

In regard to this clonotype: This clone may be a read error of a much larger clone one base away. Because the CDR3 is missing its conserved closing phenylalanine or tryptophan, this is likely a read error. The genes are TRBV30 and TRBJ1-1; D not certain. The germline CDR1 and CDR2 sequences are GTSNPN and SVGIG (reference sequence). The CDR3 totals 13 residues. The V end was cut by 2 bases, the J end by 1 base, with 8 bases between. The CDR3, as DNA: TGTGCCTGGAGTATAAGGGCGAACACTGAAGCTTTCTGT. Amino acids: CAWSIRANTEAFC.